This TCR beta chain was retrieved from a study of shared clonotypes between healthy human individuals. Sequencing was performed with immunoSEQ multiplex PCR; in TCRdb, only in-frame clones are kept and a portion is missing. The sample contains over 2 million clones, about 95% of which appear only once. Trimming removed 3 bases from V and 9 bases from J, with 12 bases in between. The CDR3 is 12 residues long. Germline assignment: CDR1 MDHEN and CDR2 SYDVKM. The sequencing input was naive CD4+ T cells sorted from blood. Subset reported: CD45RA+ positively selected. The rearrangement uses TRBV28 and TRBJ2-7; TRBD1 is a possible D gene (6 bases). The source is a young man in good health. The DNA for the CDR3 is TGTGCCAGCAGTTTGGAACAGGGCGGGCAGTACTTC. It translates to CASSLEQGGQYF.